The rows below give T cell receptor beta chains drawn from one sample of a study of cytomegalovirus exposure and HLA in healthy donors. Clones were sequenced by immunoSEQ multiplex PCR, and TCRdb holds only the in-frame ones, with some missing. The sample includes roughly 120,000 clones, 79% of them seen just once. Sequencing input: PBMCs. The receptor source for this set is a man aged 18 to 30 in good health and CMV-seronegative. Both conserved end residues are part of each CDR3. The order of the fields is CDR3 DNA, CDR3 protein, clone size, D gene, V gene, J gene. D genes are given only for firm matches. Not every row has a clone size; where given, it reads once, few, many or a size class.

CDR3nt: TGTGCCAGCAGCTTCGGGACTAGCGGAGAGACCCAGTACTTC
CDR3aa: CASSFGTSGETQYF
abundance: .
d_gene: TRBD2
v_gene: TRBV7-3
j_gene: TRBJ2-5

CDR3nt: TGTGCCAGCAGCTTGGGCGTCGGAGAGTACACCGGGGAGCTGTTTTTT
CDR3aa: CASSLGVGEYTGELFF
abundance: .
d_gene: .
v_gene: TRBV5-4
j_gene: TRBJ2-2

CDR3nt: TGTGCCAGCACCCCTCTTCGGGAATCCTACAATGAGCAGTTCTTC
CDR3aa: CASTPLRESYNEQFF
abundance: .
d_gene: .
v_gene: TRBV5-4
j_gene: TRBJ2-1

CDR3nt: TGTGCCAGCAGCCCCCCCTCGGGGGGCCACGAGTACACTGAAGCTTTCTTT
CDR3aa: CASSPPSGGHEYTEAFF
abundance: .
d_gene: .
v_gene: TRBV11-3
j_gene: TRBJ1-1

CDR3nt: TGCAGCGTTTCCGGGACAGGGGGGGGCTATGGCTACACCTTC
CDR3aa: CSVSGTGGGYGYTF
abundance: .
d_gene: TRBD1
v_gene: TRBV29-1
j_gene: TRBJ1-2

CDR3nt: TGCGCCAGCAGCCAGCGGCCGGCGGGGTACACAGATACGCAGTATTTT
CDR3aa: CASSQRPAGYTDTQYF
abundance: .
d_gene: .
v_gene: TRBV4-1
j_gene: TRBJ2-3

CDR3nt: TGTGCCAGTGAGGGGAACACTGAAGCTTTCTTT
CDR3aa: CASEGNTEAFF
abundance: .
d_gene: .
v_gene: TRBV6-1
j_gene: TRBJ1-1

CDR3nt: TGTGCCAGCAGCGCCGGGGAGACCTGGGAGCAGTTCTTC
CDR3aa: CASSAGETWEQFF
abundance: .
d_gene: .
v_gene: TRBV7-2
j_gene: TRBJ2-1

CDR3nt: TGTGCCAGCAGTTTTCCGACAGGGGGCAAGGTGAACAATGAGCAGTTCTTC
CDR3aa: CASSFPTGGKVNNEQFF
abundance: .
d_gene: TRBD1
v_gene: TRBV27
j_gene: TRBJ2-1

CDR3nt: TGTGCCAGCAGTATAGACACAGATACGCAGTATTTT
CDR3aa: CASSIDTDTQYF
abundance: .
d_gene: .
v_gene: TRBV28
j_gene: TRBJ2-3

CDR3nt: TGTGCCAGTAGTATTAGCCCCCTTTTGAGGGCTGGGGCCAACGTCCTGACTTTC
CDR3aa: CASSISPLLRAGANVLTF
abundance: once
d_gene: .
v_gene: TRBV19
j_gene: TRBJ2-6

CDR3nt: TGTGCCTGGAGTGGGGGACTCCAGACCCAGTACTTC
CDR3aa: CAWSGGLQTQYF
abundance: .
d_gene: .
v_gene: TRBV30
j_gene: TRBJ2-5

CDR3nt: TGTGCCAGCAGCGAAGAAGGACTAGGGGCTGATACGCAGTATTTT
CDR3aa: CASSEEGLGADTQYF
abundance: few
d_gene: TRBD2
v_gene: TRBV9
j_gene: TRBJ2-3

CDR3nt: TGTGCCTGGAGTGTTCAGGGTAATCAGCCCCAGCATTTT
CDR3aa: CAWSVQGNQPQHF
abundance: .
d_gene: .
v_gene: TRBV30
j_gene: TRBJ1-5

CDR3nt: TGTGCCAGCAACAGGGTTGGTACTGGGGCCAACGTCCTGACTTTC
CDR3aa: CASNRVGTGANVLTF
abundance: .
d_gene: .
v_gene: TRBV2
j_gene: TRBJ2-6

CDR3nt: TGTGCCAGCAGTTACGGGACAGGGAGCACAGATACGCAGTATTTT
CDR3aa: CASSYGTGSTDTQYF
abundance: .
d_gene: TRBD1
v_gene: TRBV6-5
j_gene: TRBJ2-3

CDR3nt: TGCGCCAGCAGCCAAAGCCTAGCGGGAGTTTTAGGCACAGATACGCAGTATTTT
CDR3aa: CASSQSLAGVLGTDTQYF
abundance: .
d_gene: TRBD2
v_gene: TRBV4-3
j_gene: TRBJ2-3

CDR3nt: TGTGCCAGCAGTTCCGGTGGACTAGCGGACTACAATGAGCAGTTCTTC
CDR3aa: CASSSGGLADYNEQFF
abundance: .
d_gene: TRBD2
v_gene: TRBV27
j_gene: TRBJ2-1

CDR3nt: TGTGCCAGCAGCCCCATGGGGCCTTTAGACCAAGAGACCCAGTACTTC
CDR3aa: CASSPMGPLDQETQYF
abundance: .
d_gene: .
v_gene: TRBV7-3
j_gene: TRBJ2-5

CDR3nt: TGCGCCAGCAGCTTGGGGCCCGCAGGGGGAACCACAGATACGCAGTATTTT
CDR3aa: CASSLGPAGGTTDTQYF
abundance: .
d_gene: TRBD1
v_gene: TRBV5-1
j_gene: TRBJ2-3

CDR3nt: TGTGCCAGCCGGTTGCGGGAGTCTTTGTACGAGCAGTACTTC
CDR3aa: CASRLRESLYEQYF
abundance: few
d_gene: TRBD2
v_gene: TRBV13
j_gene: TRBJ2-7

CDR3nt: TGTGCCAGCAGGCCGACTACCGGGGAGCTGTTTTTT
CDR3aa: CASRPTTGELFF
abundance: .
d_gene: .
v_gene: TRBV7-9
j_gene: TRBJ2-2

CDR3nt: TGTGCCTGGAGCTGGACTAGCGGGTACGAGCAGTACTTC
CDR3aa: CAWSWTSGYEQYF
abundance: once
d_gene: TRBD2
v_gene: TRBV30
j_gene: TRBJ2-7

CDR3nt: TGTGCCAGCAGTGACTCGGGGGACAACCCTACAGATACGCAGTATTTT
CDR3aa: CASSDSGDNPTDTQYF
abundance: once
d_gene: .
v_gene: TRBV6-4
j_gene: TRBJ2-3

CDR3nt: TGTGCCAGCAGGTCCCAGGGAACCTACAATGAGCAGTTCTTC
CDR3aa: CASRSQGTYNEQFF
abundance: .
d_gene: .
v_gene: TRBV6-6
j_gene: TRBJ2-1

CDR3nt: TGTGCCAGCAGTTCCCGGGACAGATTCACCGGGGAGCTGTTTTTT
CDR3aa: CASSSRDRFTGELFF
abundance: few
d_gene: TRBD1
v_gene: TRBV7-3
j_gene: TRBJ2-2

CDR3nt: TGTGCCAGCAGCTTAGGATCAGGGAACTATGGCTACACCTTC
CDR3aa: CASSLGSGNYGYTF
abundance: few
d_gene: .
v_gene: TRBV11-1
j_gene: TRBJ1-2

CDR3nt: TGTGCCAGCTTGGGCGGGAGCTCCTACAATGAGCAGTTCTTC
CDR3aa: CASLGGSSYNEQFF
abundance: .
d_gene: TRBD2
v_gene: TRBV7-9
j_gene: TRBJ2-1

CDR3nt: TGTGCCAGCACGGGACAGGGGGCAAACTATGGCTACACCTTC
CDR3aa: CASTGQGANYGYTF
abundance: .
d_gene: TRBD1
v_gene: TRBV2
j_gene: TRBJ1-2

CDR3nt: TGCGCCAGCAGCAAAGGGACTAGCGGGACGGGGAATGAGCAGTTCTTC
CDR3aa: CASSKGTSGTGNEQFF
abundance: once
d_gene: TRBD2
v_gene: TRBV5-1
j_gene: TRBJ2-1

CDR3nt: TGCAGCGTTGATCGGGACAGTCTACGGTATGGCTACACCTTC
CDR3aa: CSVDRDSLRYGYTF
abundance: .
d_gene: TRBD1
v_gene: TRBV29-1
j_gene: TRBJ1-2

CDR3nt: TGTGCCAGCAGCTTGTTTGGGTCGGGGACTAGCGGGTACAATGAGCAGTTCTTC
CDR3aa: CASSLFGSGTSGYNEQFF
abundance: once
d_gene: TRBD2
v_gene: TRBV5-8
j_gene: TRBJ2-1

CDR3nt: TGTGCCAGTAGTATAACAGGGACAGAAAAACTGTTTTTT
CDR3aa: CASSITGTEKLFF
abundance: .
d_gene: .
v_gene: TRBV19
j_gene: TRBJ1-4

CDR3nt: TGTGCCAGCAGCTCCCAGTTAACCGGGGAGCTGTTTTTT
CDR3aa: CASSSQLTGELFF
abundance: .
d_gene: .
v_gene: TRBV5-6
j_gene: TRBJ2-2

CDR3nt: TGTGCCAGTAGTATAGTGGAGGGCACTATCTCCTACAATGAGCAGTTCTTC
CDR3aa: CASSIVEGTISYNEQFF
abundance: few
d_gene: .
v_gene: TRBV19
j_gene: TRBJ2-1

CDR3nt: TGTGCCAGCAGTGTGCGGAAGTTTCCTAATGAAAAACTGTTTTTT
CDR3aa: CASSVRKFPNEKLFF
abundance: .
d_gene: .
v_gene: TRBV2
j_gene: TRBJ1-4

CDR3nt: TGTGCCAGCAGCTTACAGGCCTCCTCTGGAAACACCATATATTTT
CDR3aa: CASSLQASSGNTIYF
abundance: once
d_gene: .
v_gene: TRBV7-8
j_gene: TRBJ1-3

CDR3nt: TGTGCCAGCAGCGTAAGGGGGACTATCAATGAGCAGTTCTTC
CDR3aa: CASSVRGTINEQFF
abundance: .
d_gene: .
v_gene: TRBV9
j_gene: TRBJ2-1

CDR3nt: TGTGCCACCAGCAGAGCGCCGGGACAGGGGCCCTACAATGAGCAGTTCTTC
CDR3aa: CATSRAPGQGPYNEQFF
abundance: .
d_gene: TRBD1
v_gene: TRBV15
j_gene: TRBJ2-1

CDR3nt: TGTGCCAGCACCCCCACCGGACAGGGCGACAATGAGCAGTTCTTC
CDR3aa: CASTPTGQGDNEQFF
abundance: once
d_gene: TRBD1
v_gene: TRBV7-2
j_gene: TRBJ2-1

CDR3nt: TGTGCCAGCAAGTCTAGCGGGAGTGTGGCCACCGGGGAGCTGTTTTTT
CDR3aa: CASKSSGSVATGELFF
abundance: .
d_gene: TRBD2
v_gene: TRBV2
j_gene: TRBJ2-2

CDR3nt: TGTGCCATCAGGGGCGACTCCTACGAGCAGTACTTC
CDR3aa: CAIRGDSYEQYF
abundance: .
d_gene: .
v_gene: TRBV10-3
j_gene: TRBJ2-7

CDR3nt: TGTGCCAGCAGCCCTCAGGGTTATACCGGGGAGCTGTTTTTT
CDR3aa: CASSPQGYTGELFF
abundance: .
d_gene: .
v_gene: TRBV4-2
j_gene: TRBJ2-2

CDR3nt: TGTGCCAGCAGCTTCGAACAGGGAAGAGGAGTCTATGGCTACACCTTC
CDR3aa: CASSFEQGRGVYGYTF
abundance: .
d_gene: .
v_gene: TRBV7-2
j_gene: TRBJ1-2

CDR3nt: TGTGCCAGCAGCAATAGTCCGACGGGAGGATTCGGAGATACGCAGTATTTT
CDR3aa: CASSNSPTGGFGDTQYF
abundance: .
d_gene: TRBD2
v_gene: TRBV7-8
j_gene: TRBJ2-3

CDR3nt: TGTGCCTGGAGTGTACGAACAGGGAGTGGCTACACCTTC
CDR3aa: CAWSVRTGSGYTF
abundance: .
d_gene: .
v_gene: TRBV30
j_gene: TRBJ1-2

CDR3nt: TGTGCCAGCATCGAGGTCAGGGGTTCCACTGAAGCTTTCTTT
CDR3aa: CASIEVRGSTEAFF
abundance: .
d_gene: .
v_gene: TRBV19
j_gene: TRBJ1-1

CDR3nt: TGTGCCAGCAGCTTTGGGCAGGGGTGGACACCCCTCCACTTT
CDR3aa: CASSFGQGWTPLHF
abundance: once
d_gene: .
v_gene: TRBV7-2
j_gene: TRBJ1-6

CDR3nt: TGTGCCAGCAGTTTATTAGGGACAGGGGGTACTAACTATGGCTACACCTTC
CDR3aa: CASSLLGTGGTNYGYTF
abundance: once
d_gene: TRBD1
v_gene: TRBV27
j_gene: TRBJ1-2

CDR3nt: TGTGCCAGCAGCCTACGCGGGACTACGAACACCGGGGAGCTGTTTTTT
CDR3aa: CASSLRGTTNTGELFF
abundance: .
d_gene: TRBD2
v_gene: TRBV7-3
j_gene: TRBJ2-2

CDR3nt: TGTGCCAGCAAAAGGACAGGTGCATTAGATACGCAGTATTTT
CDR3aa: CASKRTGALDTQYF
abundance: .
d_gene: TRBD1
v_gene: TRBV27
j_gene: TRBJ2-3

CDR3nt: TGTGCCAGCAGCCCCCGGGACGAGCAGTACTTC
CDR3aa: CASSPRDEQYF
abundance: few
d_gene: .
v_gene: TRBV7-2
j_gene: TRBJ2-7

CDR3nt: TGTGCCAGCAGTCAACGGATTACTGACAGGGGCACTGAAGCTTTCTTT
CDR3aa: CASSQRITDRGTEAFF
abundance: .
d_gene: TRBD1
v_gene: TRBV4-2
j_gene: TRBJ1-1

CDR3nt: TGTGCCTGGAGCGCGACTAGCGGAGGGTGGAATGAGCAGTTCTTC
CDR3aa: CAWSATSGGWNEQFF
abundance: .
d_gene: TRBD2
v_gene: TRBV30
j_gene: TRBJ2-1

CDR3nt: TGTGCCAGCAGCTTGAAGCGGTCGGCTCTTGGCACAGATACGCAGTATTTT
CDR3aa: CASSLKRSALGTDTQYF
abundance: .
d_gene: .
v_gene: TRBV5-6
j_gene: TRBJ2-3

CDR3nt: TGTGCTAGTGGTTTCGGCGGGACTAGCGGGAGTAGGAACACCGGGGAGCTGTTTTTT
CDR3aa: CASGFGGTSGSRNTGELFF
abundance: .
d_gene: TRBD2
v_gene: TRBV12-5
j_gene: TRBJ2-2

CDR3nt: TGCAGCGTTGAAGGGACTCAAGCCGACGAAGAGACCCAGTACTTC
CDR3aa: CSVEGTQADEETQYF
abundance: .
d_gene: .
v_gene: TRBV29-1
j_gene: TRBJ2-5